The subject of this entry is one TCR beta chain. Its antigen is still unknown. The sample holds other DNA sequences that translate to the same CDR3. From germline, CDR1 is MNHEY and CDR2 SMNVEV (reference sequence). This CDR3 comprises 15 residues. V was clipped by 3 bases and J by 0 bases, with 9 bases between them. The authors ran the assay at deep level. Assay: immunoSEQ multiplex PCR; the TCRdb copy retains only in-frame clones and omits some. Of around 1,900,000 clones detected, just under 95% appear once; the ten largest clones hold around 1.7%. It was CD45RO-negative cells, positively selected for CCR7, that made up naive CD8 cells, with terminally differentiated effector memory CD45RA+ cells excluded. The data were taken from a study of shared clonotypes between healthy human individuals. Study results and caveats: Shared across a handful of donors were around 5% of the naive CD4 clonotypes. The four-donor shared clonotypes exceeded non-shared clonotypes in generation probability, with non-shared ones scoring lower. As a rule, naive subsets had a larger estimated richness than memory subsets.

This TCR was recovered from a young man in good health. Some clones in this sample may be carry-over from other donors' samples. Sequencing was performed on naive CD8+ T cells from PBMCs. The J gene is TRBJ1-5, the V gene TRBV27; D is uncertain. The DNA for the CDR3 is TGTGCCAGCAGTTTGATTGGGTATAGCAATCAGCCCCAGCATTTT. Amino acids: CASSLIGYSNQPQHF.